This TCR beta chain was obtained from a study of somatic mutations in cytotoxic T cells in rheumatoid arthritis. Of note for this clone: Its specificity is unknown.

Positive selection with magnetic beads achieved the isolation of CD4+ and CD8+ cells, followed by a flow cytometry check of purity. Findings of the study overall: The study found CD8+ clonality increased with age in rheumatoid arthritis patients, not healthy controls.

TCRdb's table, derived via immunoSEQ multiplex PCR, lists solely in-frame clones and lacks some. The profile shows about 16,000 clones, roughly 86% of them singletons. The V segment lost 5 bases and the J segment 6 bases; nucleotides outside the gene matches: 9. The germline V gene has CDR1 SGHVS and CDR2 FNYEAQ. The CDR3 covers 15 residues. The clonotype was recovered from a woman between 50 and 59 years old with rheumatoid arthritis. The chain employs TRBV7-6 and TRBJ2-3, with 9 bases lining up with TRBD1. The sample taken for sequencing was CD8+ T cells sorted from blood. The CDR3 DNA follows: TGTGCCAGCAGCGACCCGGGACAGGGAGGCGATACGCAGTATTTT. It translates to CASSDPGQGGDTQYF.